The clone carrying this TCR beta chain has only a few counts. This sample was included in a study of OX40 agonist ivuxolimab in advanced cancers. Trimming took 6 bases from V and 10 from J; bases not matched to a gene: 8. In germline, CDR1 is SGHVS, CDR2 FQNEAQ. The CDR3 has 14 residues. The table came from immunoSEQ multiplex PCR; TCRdb's copy has only in-frame clones and leaves some out. The top ten hold approximately 2.6% of the sample, which has tens of thousands of clones, 86% seen once. The sequence came from an adult with an advanced solid tumor such as melanoma, head and neck, liver or kidney cancer. The chain links TRBV7-8 to TRBJ1-6; TRBD1 aligns across 8 bases. Sequencing used CD4+ or CD8+ T cells sorted from blood, obtained in a trial of the OX40 agonist ivuxolimab. DNA of the CDR3: TGTGCCAGCAGAATAGACAGGGGCGGGTCACCCCTCCACTTT. Its translation is CASRIDRGGSPLHF.